This TCR beta chain was sequenced for a study of T cell repertoires in cytomegalovirus infection. Study information: In public TCR beta signatures, there were indications of both CMV infection and matching HLA type.

Germline V lookup: CDR1 SQVTM, CDR2 ANQGSEA. V lost 6 bases, J lost 3 bases, and 2 bases stayed unmatched. The CDR3 consists of 11 residues. Study outcomes and limitations: Carriage of CMV together with the relevant HLA was identifiable through cumulative public TCR beta family frequency. HLA-C-restricted CMV clonotypes gave the most frequent clonotype in two of eight donors.

TCRdb re-analysed the reads in MiXCR, keeping a single row per CDR3 protein. Of hundreds of thousands of distinct CDR3 sequences listed, 20% to 30% are singletons. This clonotype has only a few counts. Its matching antigen is unknown. The sequenced sample consisted of CD8+ T cells from PBMCs. The chain carries TRBV29-1 and TRBJ2-7; 7 positions match TRBD1. The receptor was derived from a human donor in good health (CMV status not recorded). Some clones in this sample may be carry-over from other donors' samples. CDR3 residues: CSVNRGYEQYF. The CDR3 DNA reads TGCAGCGTGAACAGGGGCTACGAGCAGTACTTC.